This is a list of T cell receptor beta chains from one sample in a study of T cells in Graves' hyperthyroidism and ophthalmopathy. MiXCR was run by TCRdb on the multiplex PCR reads, yielding one entry per CDR3 protein. This sample yields under 800,000 distinct CDR3 sequences, of which approximately 14% are seen a single time; more than 8.5% belongs to the top ten. Sequences were obtained from blood. These receptors came from a woman between 18 and 29 years old with Graves' hyperthyroidism. The CDR3 runs from the conserved cysteine through the conserved F or W. A D gene is named only where the DNA matches it firmly. Clone size appears in some rows only: once, few, many, or a class for an expanded clone.

V,J,D,size,DNA,CDR3
TRBV7-3,TRBJ2-3,TRBD2,many,TGTGCCAGCAGCTTAAATATCGATCTCGGCGGGAGTAGCACAGATACGCAGTATTTT,CASSLNIDLGGSSTDTQYF
TRBV4-1,TRBJ1-2,-,-,TGCGCCAGCAGCCAAGGCAGGGAAGTAAATGGCTACACCTTC,CASSQGREVNGYTF
TRBV27,TRBJ2-7,TRBD1,few,TGTGCCAGCAGTCCGTCTACAGGGGACGTATCCTACGAGCAGTACTTC,CASSPSTGDVSYEQYF
TRBV19,TRBJ2-1,TRBD2,few,TGTGCCAGTAGTATAGAAGGAGCGGGACCGTTGCGCCATGAGCAGTTCTTC,CASSIEGAGPLRHEQFF
TRBV9,TRBJ2-6,-,-,TGTGCCAGCAGCTCCCGTGGGGCGGGATTGGTGGGGGCCAACGTCCTGACTTTC,CASSSRGAGLVGANVLTF
TRBV4-1,TRBJ1-2,-,once,TGCGCCAGCAGCCAAGACGTACCAGTGTCTAACTATGGCTACACCTTC,CASSQDVPVSNYGYTF
TRBV4-1,TRBJ2-3,-,many,TGCGCCAGCAGCCAAGAAATAACAGATACGCAGTATTTT,CASSQEITDTQYF
TRBV7-9,TRBJ2-1,TRBD2,many,TGTGCCAGCAGCACTAGCGGGAGGGCCTCCTACAATGAGCAGTTCTTC,CASSTSGRASYNEQFF
TRBV7-8,TRBJ2-5,-,many,TGTGCCAGCAGCTTAAGCGAGGGAGGTGCTCGGGGGACCCAGTACTTC,CASSLSEGGARGTQYF
TRBV4-2,TRBJ2-2,-,few,TGTGCCAGCAGCCAGGCCGGGACGAGTAACACCGGGGAGCTGTTTTTT,CASSQAGTSNTGELFF
TRBV10-3,TRBJ2-2,-,few,TGTGCCATCAGTGAGGAGTCCGGTCCTGGGGAGCTGTTTTTT,CAISEESGPGELFF
TRBV7-2,TRBJ2-5,TRBD2,many,TGTGCCAGCAGCCCCGGACTAGCGGGAGTACAGTACCAAGAGACCCAGTACTTC,CASSPGLAGVQYQETQYF
TRBV7-2,TRBJ1-1,-,many,TGTGCCAGCAGCTTAGCAGGGGCACCTGAAGCTTTCTTT,CASSLAGAPEAFF
TRBV13,TRBJ1-2,TRBD1,few,TGTGCCAGCAGCTTAGACAGGGGTGGACTTGGCTACACCTTC,CASSLDRGGLGYTF
TRBV13,TRBJ1-2,-,many,TGTGCCAGCAGCTCCGACAGGTACGACGGCTACACCTTC,CASSSDRYDGYTF
TRBV24-1,TRBJ2-2,TRBD1,-,TGTGCCACCAGTGACCCTCGGGACAGGGGTCCCCGGGAGCTGTTTTTT,CATSDPRDRGPRELFF
TRBV2,TRBJ1-2,-,few,TGTGCCAGCAGAGAAGTTATCAACTATGGCTACACCTTC,CASREVINYGYTF
TRBV9,TRBJ1-1,-,many,TGTGCCAGCAGCACCCAGACGGCCATGAACACTGAAGCTTTCTTT,CASSTQTAMNTEAFF
TRBV4-3,TRBJ1-3,TRBD1,few,TGCGCCAGCAGCGAATGGACAGGTCTCTCTGGAAACACCATATATTTT,CASSEWTGLSGNTIYF
TRBV6-4,TRBJ2-7,-,-,TGTGCCAGCAGTTACTACGCCGGGGGATCCTACGAGCAGTACTTC,CASSYYAGGSYEQYF
TRBV19,TRBJ2-7,-,-,TGTGCCAGTAGTAAACAGGGACTCTCCTACGAGCAGTACTTC,CASSKQGLSYEQYF
TRBV20-1,TRBJ2-7,-,many,TGCAGTGCTTTGGGACGGGTCTCCTACGAGCAGTACTTC,CSALGRVSYEQYF
TRBV20-1,TRBJ2-2,TRBD2,many,TGCAGTGCTACAGCGGGAGGGAACGGGGAGCTGTTTTTT,CSATAGGNGELFF
TRBV6-2/TRBV6-3,TRBJ1-1,-,-,TGTGCCAGCAGCTCGAACTCGCACAGGAACACTGAAGCTTTCTTT,CASSSNSHRNTEAFF
TRBV11-2,TRBJ2-7,-,many,TGTGCCAGCAGCCTCCTCCGGGGCCCGCGGGAGCAGTACTTC,CASSLLRGPREQYF
TRBV4-3,TRBJ2-5,-,-,TGCGCCAGCAGCCAAGTTAGCTGGAGCGGCGAAGAGACCCAGTACTTC,CASSQVSWSGEETQYF
TRBV20-1,TRBJ2-5,TRBD2,few,TGCAGTGCTCTTTTGGCGGGAGGGCTACAAGAGACCCAGTACTTC,CSALLAGGLQETQYF
TRBV28,TRBJ2-3,-,many,TGTGCCTACAATTCGGGCTTCCTCACAGATACGCAGTATTTT,CAYNSGFLTDTQYF
TRBV15,TRBJ1-2,-,few,TGTGCCACCAGCCCCCGCAAGGGTACCATTCGCTACACCTTC,CATSPRKGTIRYTF